This TCR beta chain comes out of a study of blood T cell repertoires in COVID-19. As for the study in general: The United States, Italy and Spain supplied acute and convalescent COVID-19 samples.

Produced via immunoSEQ multiplex PCR; TCRdb's table is partial and in-frame only. The sample contains almost 200,000 clones, about 85% of which appear only once. This CDR3 contains 15 residues. CDR1 is ENHRY, CDR2 SYGVKD, per germline. The V end lost 1 base, the J end lost 3 bases, and 12 bases lay between the germline ends. The receptor's source is a woman in her thirties or forties with COVID-19, enrolled during active disease. The chain links TRBV10-3 to TRBJ1-1; unclear D gene. The sequenced sample consisted of peripheral blood. This CDR3 is CAISEFGVVDTEAFF. The CDR3, as DNA: TGTGCCATCAGTGAGTTCGGGGTTGTGGACACTGAAGCTTTCTTT.